This entry features one T cell receptor (beta chain) sequence. The data were obtained in a study of blood T cell repertoires in COVID-19. Study-level background: Sites across the United States, Italy and Spain contributed samples from acute and convalescent COVID-19. PBMCs, B-cell-depleted T cells, or T cells provided the cDNA or gDNA that made up the material.

Per the germline V gene, CDR1 is KGHDR and CDR2 is SFDVKD. V dropped 1 base and J dropped 2 bases, with 14 bases sitting between them. The CDR3 consists of 16 residues. Only in-frame clones appear in the TCRdb table, and some are missing; sequencing was by immunoSEQ multiplex PCR. Of about 300,000 clones in the sample, about 83% are singletons; the top ten hold approximately 1.3%. The chain joins TRBV24-1 to TRBJ2-7, with D unclear. The specimen was peripheral blood. The clonotype originates from a woman between 45 and 65 years old with acute or convalescent COVID-19. Here the CDR3 DNA reads TGTGCCACCAGTGATTTAGCAAAAGCGCGGACCTACGAGCAGTACTTC. It yields the protein CATSDLAKARTYEQYF.